This T cell receptor (beta chain) originates from a study of T cell repertoires in cytomegalovirus infection. Germline V gives CDR1 KGHDR, CDR2 SFDVKD. The CDR3 is 15 residues long. V dropped 6 bases and J dropped 2; count of bases not matched to a gene: 6. In TCRdb, the reads were re-called with MiXCR into one record per CDR3 protein. Counted here are some 120,000 distinct CDR3 sequences, over 9.5% occurring once; the ten biggest clones make up approximately 30%. This clonotype was counted many times. Its cognate antigen is unknown. The chain joins TRBV24-1 to TRBJ1-5, with 7 bases fitting TRBD1. The sequenced material came from PBMCs, sequenced either directly or after in vitro stimulation (not recorded which). This receptor was obtained from a human donor in good health (CMV status not recorded). Some clones in this sample may be carry-over from other donors' samples. The CDR3 DNA is TGTGCCACCAGTAGAAGGGACAGTGGCAATCAGCCCCAGCATTTT. Its protein product is CATSRRDSGNQPQHF.